The source of this T cell receptor beta chain is a study of blood T cell repertoires in COVID-19. Study at large: The United States, Italy and Spain provided the acute and convalescent COVID-19 samples.

In the original analysis: Estimated nucleated cell counts came from reference gene primer amplification. Using immunoSEQ multiplex PCR, the repertoire was profiled, and TCRdb retains in-frame clones only, with some absent. The V and J calls and clone size come from that table; D and trimming were worked out from the DNA. The data show some 250,000 clones, with roughly 77% seen just once and about 3.5% held by the top ten. This TCR derives from a woman older than 75 with acute or convalescent COVID-19. The sample was peripheral blood.

The CDR3 DNA reads as TGTGCCAGCAGTGGACCCTTCGGACAGGGGGGTGGAAACACCATATATTTT. Translation: CASSGPFGQGGGNTIYF. The chain links TRBV2 to TRBJ1-3; 10 bases are shared with TRBD1. The junction had 9 bases not matched to a gene; V was cut back by 4 bases and J by 3 bases. From germline, CDR1 is SNHLY and CDR2 FYNNEI. CDR3 length equals 17 residues.